A single TCR beta chain is shown here with its context. Produced via immunoSEQ multiplex PCR; TCRdb's table is partial and in-frame only. The sample includes about 250,000 clones, roughly 84% of them seen just once. This sample is part of a study of blood T cell repertoires in COVID-19. Study as a whole: The origin of the acute and convalescent COVID-19 samples was the United States, Italy and Spain.

V lost 7 bases to trimming and J lost 4 bases; unmatched junction nucleotides: 18. CDR3 size: 18 residues. Germline V gene data show CDR1 as MNHEY and CDR2 as SMNVEV (reference sequence). V and J are TRBV27 and TRBJ1-5, with 8 positions matching TRBD1. This TCR was sampled from a woman aged 35 to 49 who had recovered from COVID-19. What was sequenced was peripheral blood. CDR3 sequence: CASKSTGVDRGWNQPQHF. The CDR3, as DNA: TGTGCCAGCAAATCGACAGGGGTAGACAGGGGATGGAATCAGCCCCAGCATTTT.